These T cell receptor beta chains were read from a single sample in a study of blood T cells in healthy people across ages. In TCRdb, the 5' RACE reads were re-called with MiXCR into one record per CDR3 protein. The sample consists of roughly 1.9 million distinct CDR3 sequences, roughly two fifths of them appearing once. Material: blood. The receptors shown here come from a human donor in good health. Both conserved end residues are part of each CDR3. Fields, in order: D gene, J gene, clone size, V gene, CDR3 DNA, CDR3 protein. The D gene is left open where the match is weak. The listing skips clone size in some rows; elsewhere it reads once, few, many or a size class.

. | TRBJ2-3 | . | TRBV7-2 | TGTGCCAGCAGCTTAGCTTTTAGTGGTCTGGCCTGGGCAGATACGCGGTATTTT | CASSLAFSGLAWADTRYF
. | TRBJ2-3 | . | TRBV5-6 | TGTGCCAGCAGCAGGAGGGGGAAGTCAGATACGCAGTATTTT | CASSRRGKSDTQYF
TRBD2 | TRBJ2-3 | few | TRBV10-3 | TGTGCCATCAGCCCCACGACTAGCGGGGGAGAGATTACGCAGTATTTT | CAISPTTSGGEITQYF
. | TRBJ1-5 | . | TRBV7-2 | TGTGCCAGCAGACCGAACAGGGATGCCAATCAGCCCCAGCATTTT | CASRPNRDANQPQHF
. | TRBJ2-7 | . | TRBV29-1 | TGCAGCGTCCGTTGGTTTTCGGACTACGAGCAGTACTTC | CSVRWFSDYEQYF
. | TRBJ1-2 | . | TRBV20-1 | TGCAGTGCGGAACAGGGACCCTATGGCTACACCTTC | CSAEQGPYGYTF
. | TRBJ1-1 | few | TRBV18 | TGTGCCAGCTCACCACCGTTGTCGTTGGGTAGTTCGGCTTTCTTT | CASSPPLSLGSSAFF
. | TRBJ2-1 | once | TRBV7-8 | TGTGCCAGCAGCTCCGGGACGGGGACCAATAAGCAGTTCTTC | CASSSGTGTNKQFF
. | TRBJ2-7 | . | TRBV30 | TGTGCCTGGAGTGTAGCTTACGAGCAGTACTTC | CAWSVAYEQYF
. | TRBJ1-1 | . | TRBV29-1 | TGCAGCGCAACTACCGGGGGGGGCTTTGAAGCTTTCTTT | CSATTGGGFEAFF
TRBD2 | TRBJ2-1 | few | TRBV6-5 | TGTGCCAGCAGTAAACTAGCGGGGCTCTACAATGAGCAGTTCTTC | CASSKLAGLYNEQFF
TRBD1 | TRBJ2-5 | . | TRBV7-8 | TGTGCCAGCAGCTTATCTCCGGGACAGGGTCATTGGGAGACCCAGTACTTC | CASSLSPGQGHWETQYF
TRBD2 | TRBJ2-7 | . | TRBV11-3 | TGTGCCAGCAGCTTAGCCCCACGGGAGGGCGACTACGAGCAGTACTTC | CASSLAPREGDYEQYF
TRBD1 | TRBJ2-3 | . | TRBV6-1 | TGTGCCAGCAGGGACAGGGAAGCGCCAGATACGCAGTATTTT | CASRDREAPDTQYF
. | TRBJ1-2 | . | TRBV28 | TGTGCCAGCTTAACAACAGGAAGCTACACCTTC | CASLTTGSYTF
. | TRBJ2-7 | many | TRBV7-2 | TGTGCCAGCACCCTAGCCGGGACAAGTTACGAGCAGTACTTC | CASTLAGTSYEQYF
TRBD2 | TRBJ2-1 | . | TRBV12-3/TRBV12-4 | TGTGCCAGCATCGAGGCATTCGGGGGGGACAATGAGCAGTTCTTC | CASIEAFGGDNEQFF
. | TRBJ2-5 | many | TRBV20-1 | TGCAGTGCACATAGACCGGGGGACCAAGAGACCCAGTACTTC | CSAHRPGDQETQYF
TRBD1 | TRBJ2-7 | few | TRBV3-1 | TGTGCCAGCAGCGCACGAACAGGGGCTGGCTACGAGCAGTACTTC | CASSARTGAGYEQYF
. | TRBJ1-2 | . | TRBV15 | TGTGCCACCGGCAGAGCTCCCTCCGACAGGCTATCTCATGGCTACACCTTC | CATGRAPSDRLSHGYTF
. | TRBJ2-2 | . | TRBV7-8 | TGTGCCAGCAGCTTTTCAGGGGTAGGCGGGGAGCTGTTTTTT | CASSFSGVGGELFF
. | TRBJ2-7 | . | TRBV7-2 | TGTGCCAGCAGCTTAATCAGCGGCAGAACCAGCTCCTACGAGCAGTACTTC | CASSLISGRTSSYEQYF
TRBD1 | TRBJ2-3 | . | TRBV10-2 | TGCGCCAGCAGTCACCCGGGACAGGGCTTATCAGATACGCAGTATTTT | CASSHPGQGLSDTQYF